This TCR beta chain is from a study of PD-1 blockade in mismatch repair-deficient tumors. Here immunoSEQ multiplex PCR was the method, and the copy in TCRdb shows in-frame clones only, minus some. The top ten hold approximately 22% of the sample, which has about 38,000 clones, roughly three quarters seen once. The CDR3 consists of 13 residues. The V gene lost 2 bases and the J gene lost 4 bases, with 8 bases spanning the gap. Germline CDR1 reads SGHVT; CDR2 reads SQSDAQ. The origin of this receptor is an adult with mismatch repair-deficient cancer. The starting material was peripheral blood, obtained 4 weeks after starting pembrolizumab. The chain links TRBV7-4 to TRBJ1-1, with a possible D match to TRBD1 (5 bases). CDR3 coding DNA: TGTGCCAGCAGCTTACCCGGGGGCACTGAAGCTTTCTTT. It is translated as CASSLPGGTEAFF.